Given below is one T cell receptor (beta chain) in context. Per germline, CDR1 MDHEN and CDR2 SYDVKM. The V end was cut by 5 bases, the J end by 6 bases, with 14 bases between. The length of the CDR3 is 14 residues. This sample was included in a study of control samples from healthy donors and cancer patients. Sequenced by immunoSEQ multiplex PCR; TCRdb stores in-frame clones only, minus some. The table lists 85,000 to 110,000 clones, around 89% of them singletons. The V call is TRBV28, the J call TRBJ1-5, with D uncertain. The receptor was isolated from a man aged 55 to 70 with lung cancer. The sequenced sample consisted of PBMCs. CDR3 sequence: CASSPPVGVQPQHF. The CDR3 DNA is TGTGCCAGCAGTCCACCGGTTGGGGTTCAGCCCCAGCATTTT.